The 12 T cell receptor beta chains given below trace back to one sample, sequenced in a study of metastatic and nonmetastatic thyroid tumors. TCRdb used MiXCR to call clones anew from the PCR reads. The sample lists 26,000 or so clones; about 15% were seen once. Every patient was untreated before thyroid surgery. What was sequenced was blood. The source is a male donor with papillary thyroid cancer or a benign thyroid nodule (not recorded which). Some clones in this sample may be carry-over from other donors' samples.

This clone has ten or more counts. This same CDR3 is encoded by further DNA sequences in the sample. The chain recombines TRBV28 with TRBJ1-2; D remains unclear. With 1 base removed from V and 5 bases from J, the gap between germline ends came to 8 bases. This CDR3 region has 13 residues. CDR1 is MDHEN, CDR2 SYDVKM, per germline. The CDR3 sequence: CASSLSAVYGYTF. For the CDR3, the DNA is TGTGCCAGCAGTTTATCAGCGGTATATGGCTACACCTTC.

The sample holds many counts of this clone. This chain uses TRBV7-2 with TRBJ2-2; D gene unclear. This CDR3 is 13 amino acids long. V was pared by 6 bases and J by 2 bases, with 7 bases between. Germline V gene data show CDR1 as SGHTA and CDR2 as FQGNSA. DNA for the CDR3: TGTGCCAGCAGTCTAGGAAACACCGGGGAGCTGTTTTTT. It codes for CASSLGNTGELFF.

Judged by abundance, this clone is medium-sized. The chain employs TRBV11-2 and TRBJ2-7; D is perhaps TRBD1 or TRBD2 (7 bases each). V shed 5 bases and J shed 0 bases, with 17 bases lying between them. CDR3 length: 16 residues. Germline assignment: CDR1 SGHAT and CDR2 FQNNGV. CDR3: CASSPARGGSSYEQYF. In DNA form, the CDR3 reads TGTGCCAGCAGCCCTGCCAGGGGGGGGAGCTCCTACGAGCAGTACTTC.

This clone was detected ten times or more. J is TRBJ2-1 and V is TRBV6-2 or TRBV6-3; TRBD1 aligns across 10 bases. CDR3 length: 11 residues. Germline CDR1 and CDR2: MNHEY and SVGEGT. V lost 8 bases and J lost 15; bases outside the gene matches: 7. This CDR3 is CASGGQGSAFF. Written as DNA, the CDR3 is TGTGCCAGCGGGGGACAGGGGTCTGCGTTCTTC.

In this sample, this clone turned up many times. This could be a read error, since a much larger clone is one nucleotide away. Other DNA sequences from this sample encode an identical CDR3 as well. This chain joins TRBV9 and TRBJ2-2; possible D gene TRBD1, 5 bases. The germline gives CDR1 SGDLS, CDR2 YYNGEE. The CDR3 totals 17 residues. CDR3 nucleotides: TGCGCCAGCAGCGCCCAATCGACAGTGGCGAACACCGGGGAGCTGTTTTTT. Encoded protein: CASSAQSTVANTGELFF.

This clone was found many times. The V call is TRBV4-1, the J call TRBJ2-7; TRBD1 agrees at 7 bases. This CDR3 is 14 amino acids long. The V gene end was trimmed by 5 bases and the J gene end by 3 bases; junction bases not matched to a gene: 7. Germline V gives CDR1 MGHRA, CDR2 YSYEKL. CDR3 DNA sequence: TGCGCCAGCAGCTACCGGGACAGAGACTACGAGCAGTACTTC. Its protein is CASSYRDRDYEQYF.

Only one count was recorded for this clone. The V and J genes are TRBV5-4 and TRBJ2-1; D not resolved. Trimming pared 0 bases from V and 5 bases from J, leaving 21 bases between. The length of the CDR3 is 18 residues. Looked up from germline, CDR1 is SGHNT and CDR2 is YYREEE (reference sequence). CDR3 residues: CASSLGLSNNLSNNEQFF. In DNA, the CDR3 is TGTGCCAGCAGCTTGGGGTTATCGAATAACCTGTCCAACAATGAGCAGTTCTTC.

This clone ranks as medium-sized. The chain uses TRBV6-1 and TRBJ1-1, with D maybe TRBD1 (5 bases). This CDR3 is 16 amino acids long. Trimming took 3 bases from V and 2 from J, leaving 16 bases between them. Germline V lookup: CDR1 MNHNS, CDR2 SASEGT. CDR3 loop: CASSEYRPGGNTEAFF. In DNA, the CDR3 is TGTGCCAGCAGTGAGTATAGGCCGGGGGGAAACACTGAAGCTTTCTTT.

This clone was seen a handful of times. This chain joins TRBV28 and TRBJ2-7; D perhaps matches TRBD2 (5 bases). Looked up from germline, CDR1 is MDHEN and CDR2 is SYDVKM. Between the trimmed V and J ends, which lost 8 bases and 2 bases, there was a span of 13 bases. The CDR3 spans 13 residues. DNA for the CDR3: TGTGCCAGCGGTTCGAGGGATACCTACGAGCAGTACTTC. This translates into CASGSRDTYEQYF.

This clone came up many times. The rearrangement links TRBV2 to TRBJ1-2; D remains unclear. CDR1 SNHLY and CDR2 FYNNEI come from the germline V gene. With 3 bases removed from V and 4 bases from J, the gap between germline ends came to 9 bases. This CDR3 has 13 residues. This chain's CDR3 is CASSDGVGYGYTF. DNA of the CDR3: TGTGCCAGCAGTGACGGGGTGGGCTATGGCTACACCTTC.

This rearrangement joins TRBV20-1 to TRBJ2-3; the D gene could be TRBD1 or TRBD2 (6 bases each). V was cut by 3 bases and J by 6 bases, with 16 bases left in between. Germline CDR1 is DFQATT and CDR2 is SNEGSKA (reference sequence). The CDR3 loop spans 14 amino acids. CDR3 region: CSASGGLALDTQYF. Written as DNA, the CDR3 is TGCAGTGCTAGTGGGGGGCTAGCCCTCGATACGCAGTATTTT.

At least ten counts were recorded for this clone. V gene TRBV28 combines with J gene TRBJ2-5, with 7 bases identical to TRBD1. With V trimmed by 1 base and J by 1 base, 6 bases remained unmatched. The germline V gene encodes CDR1 MDHEN and CDR2 SYDVKM. The CDR3 covers 16 residues. This CDR3 reads CASSLYAGTAQETQYF. The DNA for the CDR3 is TGTGCCAGCAGTTTATACGCCGGGACAGCCCAAGAGACCCAGTACTTC.